This TCR beta chain was identified during a study of cytomegalovirus exposure and HLA in healthy donors. Participants comprised healthy donors of bone marrow. Whole-study findings and limits: As a later analysis showed, a missense DCLRE1C variant was linked to trimming of TCR beta V- and J-genes. Later examination showed HLA-associated TCR beta chains had greater clonal expansion than equally common others.

Only a few counts were recorded for this clone. The antigen remains unidentified. Trimming left V 0 bases short and J 4 bases short, with 10 bases between. The CDR3 consists of 14 residues. Per the germline V gene, CDR1 is SGHRS and CDR2 is YFSETQ. The PCR employed 60 Vbeta primers together with 13 Jbeta primers. Sequenced by immunoSEQ multiplex PCR; TCRdb stores in-frame clones only, minus some. The repertoire holds about 200,000 clones, with around nine tenths as singletons. This chain uses TRBV5-1 with TRBJ1-1, with TRBD1 as a possible D gene (5 bases). Sequences were obtained from PBMCs. The source of this sequence is a woman between 18 and 29 years old in good health and CMV-seronegative. The CDR3 DNA reads TGCGCCAGCAGCTTGGCCCGGGGGAGCACTGAAGCTTTCTTT. Translation gives CASSLARGSTEAFF.